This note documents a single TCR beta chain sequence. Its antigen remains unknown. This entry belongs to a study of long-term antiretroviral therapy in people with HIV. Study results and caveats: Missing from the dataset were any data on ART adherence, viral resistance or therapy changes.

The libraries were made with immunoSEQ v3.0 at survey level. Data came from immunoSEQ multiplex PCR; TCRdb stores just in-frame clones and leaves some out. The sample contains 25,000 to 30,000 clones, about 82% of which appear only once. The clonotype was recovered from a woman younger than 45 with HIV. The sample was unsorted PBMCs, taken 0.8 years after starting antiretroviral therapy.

CDR3 sequence (DNA): TGTGCCAGCAGTTCCCCCGGGGTTCACTCTGGAAACACCATATATTTT. Protein sequence: CASSSPGVHSGNTIYF. V is TRBV6-5 and J is TRBJ1-3; D is uncertain. Germline-derived CDR1 and CDR2 are MNHEY and SVGAGI. The CDR3 is made up of 16 amino acids. Trimming removed 4 bases at V and 0 bases at J, with 13 bases between.